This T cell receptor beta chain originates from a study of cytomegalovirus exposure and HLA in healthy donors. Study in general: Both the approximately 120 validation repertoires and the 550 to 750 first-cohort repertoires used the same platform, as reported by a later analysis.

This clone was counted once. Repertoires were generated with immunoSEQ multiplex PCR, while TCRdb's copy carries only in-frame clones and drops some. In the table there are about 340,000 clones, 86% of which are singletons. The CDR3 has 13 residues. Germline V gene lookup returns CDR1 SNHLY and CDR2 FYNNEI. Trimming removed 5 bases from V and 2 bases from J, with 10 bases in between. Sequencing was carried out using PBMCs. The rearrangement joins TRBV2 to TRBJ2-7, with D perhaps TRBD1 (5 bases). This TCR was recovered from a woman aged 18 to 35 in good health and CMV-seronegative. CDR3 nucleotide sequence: TGTGCCAGCAGTTTACAGGATACCTACGAGCAGTACTTC. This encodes CASSLQDTYEQYF.